Following are 28 T cell receptor beta chains from one sample sequenced in a study of cytomegalovirus exposure and HLA in healthy donors. PCR was performed using 60 Vbeta and 13 Jbeta primers. TCRdb's table, derived via immunoSEQ multiplex PCR, lists solely in-frame clones and lacks some. The sample holds roughly 100,000 clones, roughly 15% seen once. Material: PBMCs. The receptor set was obtained from a female donor in good health and CMV-seronegative.

There are a few counts of this clone. The rearrangement uses TRBV13 and TRBJ2-7; D is possibly TRBD1 (6 bases). Looked up from germline, CDR1 is PRHDT and CDR2 is FYEKMQ (reference sequence). This CDR3 is built from 11 residues. V shed 0 bases and J shed 10 bases, with 7 bases lying between them. As DNA, the CDR3 is TGTGCCAGCAGCTTAGGGACAGGACAGTACTTC. This translates into CASSLGTGQYF.

In its sample, this clone was seen a few times. V usage is TRBV5-6 and J usage is TRBJ1-4, with D unresolved. Germline CDR1 is SGHDT and CDR2 is YYEEEE. The CDR3 covers 14 residues. The V end lost 3 bases, the J end lost 8 bases, and 14 bases lay between the germline ends. CDR3 protein: CASSSRSTGEKLFF. DNA for the CDR3: TGTGCCAGCAGCTCCCGTAGTACGGGGGAAAAACTGTTTTTT.

The table lists this clone with a few counts. The rearrangement links TRBV7-6 to TRBJ1-1, with TRBD1 as a possible D gene (6 bases). The germline V gene encodes CDR1 SGHVS and CDR2 FNYEAQ. This CDR3 has 17 amino acids. V dropped 4 bases and J dropped 0 bases, with 18 bases sitting between them. CDR3 nucleotides: TGTGCCAGCAGCTCCATCAGGGGCGGTTTCATGAACACTGAAGCTTTCTTT. Translating gives CASSSIRGGFMNTEAFF.

This clone came up a few times. V usage is TRBV4-3 and J usage is TRBJ2-1; a weak D match, TRBD1 (5 bases). From germline, CDR1 is LGHNA and CDR2 YSLEER. The CDR3 is made up of 15 amino acids. V was cut by 5 bases and J by 7 bases, with 18 bases left in between. As DNA, the CDR3 is TGCGCCAGCAGCAGGGTCAGGGTCCAAGGTAATGAGCAGTTCTTC. Translating it yields CASSRVRVQGNEQFF.

This chain links TRBV6-1 with TRBJ2-5; no firm D call. CDR3 length equals 12 residues. Germline loops: CDR1 MNHNS, CDR2 SASEGT. V was shortened by 2 bases and J by 13 bases, with 14 bases between the two germline ends. The CDR3 DNA reads as TGTGCCAGCAGTGAATTGGAGAGGCGGCCGTACTTC. This gives the protein CASSELERRPYF.

This chain joins TRBV27 and TRBJ2-7; 7 bases agree with TRBD1. Looked up from germline, CDR1 is MNHEY and CDR2 is SMNVEV (reference sequence). Losses at the gene ends were 5 bases for V and 2 bases for J; bases not matched to a gene: 6. This CDR3 spans 14 amino acids. CDR3 amino acids: CASSPGTVPYEQYF. CDR3 sequence (DNA): TGTGCCAGCAGTCCAGGGACAGTTCCCTACGAGCAGTACTTC.

This clone was recorded a few times. Written as DNA, the CDR3 is TGTGCCATCAGTGTGACAGGCGAAGAGCAGTACTTC. This gives the protein CAISVTGEEQYF. V gene TRBV10-3 combines with J gene TRBJ2-7; D is perhaps TRBD1 (6 bases). The CDR3 extends over 12 amino acids. Germline V lookup: CDR1 ENHRY, CDR2 SYGVKD. With 4 bases removed from V and 7 bases from J, the gap between germline ends came to 11 bases.

V and J are TRBV9 and TRBJ2-7; the match to TRBD1 covers 8 bases. CDR1 is SGDLS and CDR2 is YYNGEE in the germline V gene. J was trimmed by 3 bases and V by 3 bases; bases with no gene match: 2. The CDR3 is 13 amino acids. CDR3 loop: CASSAGQVYEQYF. For the CDR3, the DNA is TGTGCCAGCAGCGCGGGACAGGTCTACGAGCAGTACTTC. The full variable domain, rest sourced from reference TRBV9 and TRBJ2-7, is DSGVTQTPKHLITATGQRVTLRCSPRSGDLSVYWYQQSLDQGLQFLIQYYNGEERAKGNILERFSAQQFPDLHSELNLSSLELGDSALYFCASSAGQVYEQYFGPGTRLTVT.

V usage is TRBV28 and J usage is TRBJ2-6, with 8 bases that match TRBD1. J was trimmed by 0 bases and V by 4 bases; bases with no gene match: 2. The germline gives CDR1 MDHEN, CDR2 SYDVKM. The CDR3 is 16 residues long. The CDR3 bases are TGTGCCAGCAGTTCAGGGGGCCTCTCTGGGGCCAACGTCCTGACTTTC. As protein: CASSSGGLSGANVLTF.

The J gene is TRBJ1-2, the V gene TRBV7-2; 8 nucleotides line up with TRBD1. In germline, CDR1 is SGHTA, CDR2 FQGNSA. After removal of 0 bases from V and 4 bases from J, the junction contained 4 bases not matched to a gene. This CDR3 comprises 15 residues. As DNA, the CDR3 is TGTGCCAGCAGCTTAGCGCAGGGGGCCGGCTATGGCTACACCTTC. Its protein product is CASSLAQGAGYGYTF.

The chain recombines TRBV5-1 with TRBJ1-1, with TRBD1 matching 8 bases. The CDR3 contains 17 residues. From germline, CDR1 is SGHRS and CDR2 YFSETQ. The trim removed 4 bases at V and 1 base at J, leaving 12 bases unmatched. The CDR3 protein is CASSLKTGANGNTEAFF. DNA for the CDR3: TGCGCCAGCAGCCTGAAGACAGGGGCCAACGGGAACACTGAAGCTTTCTTT. Full variable domain (outside the CDR3, taken from reference TRBV5-1 and TRBJ1-1): KAGVTQTPRYLIKTRGQQVTLSCSPISGHRSVSWYQQTPGQGLQFLFEYFSETQRNKGNFPGRFSGRQFSNSRSEMNVSTLELGDSALYLCASSLKTGANGNTEAFFGQGTRLTVV.

This chain connects TRBV7-8 to TRBJ2-4; D call uncertain. The CDR3 runs to 16 residues. The V end was cut by 1 base, the J end by 3 bases, with 13 bases between. The germline CDR1 and CDR2 sequences are SGHVS and FQNEAQ. The CDR3 region has the DNA TGTGCCAGCAGCTTAGGGGTCGGCGGCGGCAAAAACATTCAGTACTTC. It codes for CASSLGVGGGKNIQYF.

This clone has just a few counts. The chain uses TRBV14 and TRBJ2-7; TRBD2 matches at 8 bases. The germline CDR1 and CDR2 sequences are SGHDN and FVKESK. V was pared by 5 bases and J by 1 base, with 10 bases of the junction left unmatched. This CDR3 region has 16 residues. In nucleotides, the CDR3 is TGTGCCAGCAGCTCCATCCGGGGACTAGAATCCTACGAGCAGTACTTC. Translating gives CASSSIRGLESYEQYF.

This chain connects TRBV5-1 to TRBJ1-2; the D is unclear. The CDR3 sequence is 13 residues long. CDR1 SGHRS and CDR2 YFSETQ come from the germline V gene. V was pared by 3 bases and J by 2 bases, with 8 bases between. The CDR3 sequence: CASSSAGNYGYTF. The CDR3 DNA reads as TGCGCCAGCAGCTCGGCGGGGAACTATGGCTACACCTTC.

This clone was detected a few times. This chain connects TRBV5-1 to TRBJ1-2, with 9 bases identical to TRBD1. With 3 bases clipped from V and 6 bases from J, the junction kept 9 bases outside the gene matches. Germline CDR1 reads SGHRS; CDR2 reads YFSETQ. The CDR3 has 15 residues. Here the CDR3 reads CASSWGTGLVDGYTF. DNA of the CDR3: TGCGCCAGCAGCTGGGGGACAGGGCTTGTCGATGGCTACACCTTC.

The chain carries TRBV28 and TRBJ1-4; possible D gene TRBD1, 5 bases. The V gene's germline CDR1 is MDHEN and CDR2 SYDVKM. V lost 10 bases and J 5 bases, leaving 23 bases between the germline ends. The CDR3 totals 16 residues. The CDR3 is CATLTRYQGLNEKLFF. The DNA for the CDR3 is TGTGCCACCCTGACGAGATATCAGGGTCTGAATGAAAAACTGTTTTTT. The variable domain in full, with the rest retrieved from reference TRBV28 and TRBJ1-4, is DVKVTQSSRYLVKRTGEKVFLECVQDMDHENMFWYRQDPGLGLRLIYFSYDVKMKEKGDIPEGYSVSREKKERFSLILESASTNQTSMYLCATLTRYQGLNEKLFFGSGTQLSVL.

The gene calls are TRBV28 and TRBJ1-5; TRBD1 might be the D (5 bases). The V gene's germline CDR1 is MDHEN and CDR2 SYDVKM. The CDR3 totals 14 residues. The germline V and J ends were trimmed by 6 bases and 0 bases, with 9 bases remaining between them. The CDR3 sequence is CASRQGGSNQPQHF. In DNA form, the CDR3 reads TGTGCCAGCAGGCAGGGAGGTAGCAATCAGCCCCAGCATTTT.

The V and J genes are TRBV7-2 and TRBJ1-1; TRBD1 might be the D (5 bases). Germline V lookup: CDR1 SGHTA, CDR2 FQGNSA. The CDR3 spans 15 residues. The ends were cut back, 2 bases at V and 8 bases at J, with 18 bases in the middle. The CDR3 DNA follows: TGTACCAGCAGCTTAAATGCGGGGGAAGGACTCGAAGCTTTCTTT. This translates into CTSSLNAGEGLEAFF.

Here the CDR3 reads CASSSASGTLDTQYF. DNA of the CDR3: TGTGCCAGTAGTTCGGCTAGCGGGACCCTAGATACGCAGTATTTT. The J gene is TRBJ2-3, the V gene TRBV19; TRBD2 matches 9 bases. V lost 5 bases, J lost 5 bases, and 8 bases stayed unmatched. Germline loops: CDR1 LNHDA, CDR2 SQIVND (reference sequence). This CDR3 spans 15 amino acids.

The sample holds a few counts of this clone. V usage is TRBV28 and J usage is TRBJ1-3; D gene ambiguous. CDR1 is MDHEN, CDR2 SYDVKM, per germline. The CDR3 loop spans 13 amino acids. Trimming shortened V by 6 bases and J by 4 bases, and 10 bases separated the two germline ends. CDR3 DNA sequence: TGTGCCAGCAGCAATTCGGGGGGAAACACCATATATTTT. Its protein is CASSNSGGNTIYF.

This rearrangement joins TRBV6-6 to TRBJ1-6; TRBD1 aligns across 11 bases. Trimming removed 4 bases from V and 6 bases from J; junction bases left unmatched: 5. Germline lookup yields CDR1 MNHNY and CDR2 SVGAGI (reference sequence). This CDR3 spans 16 amino acids. In DNA, the CDR3 is TGTGCCAGCAGTTCCCAGGGACAGGGGGGTAATTCACCCCTCCACTTT. Encoded protein: CASSSQGQGGNSPLHF.

This chain joins TRBV5-3 and TRBJ2-5; 9 positions agree with TRBD1. TRBV5-3 is recorded as an ORF, its role being uncertain. Trimming removed 4 bases from V and 4 bases from J; junction bases left unmatched: 5. The CDR3 runs 14 residues. The chain's CDR3 is CARSKDRGGETQYF. For the CDR3, the DNA is TGTGCCAGAAGCAAAGACAGGGGGGGAGAGACCCAGTACTTC.

This clone was counted between two and nine times. V is TRBV19 and J is TRBJ1-5; D call uncertain. Germline lookup yields CDR1 LNHDA and CDR2 SQIVND (reference sequence). V was cut by 3 bases and J by 0 bases, with 9 bases left in between. This CDR3 has 15 amino acids. The CDR3 is CASSITDYSNQPQHF. The CDR3, as DNA: TGTGCCAGTAGTATCACAGACTATAGCAATCAGCCCCAGCATTTT.

The CDR3 region is CAISEHTSGTDNEQFF. CDR3 nucleotide sequence: TGTGCCATCAGTGAACACACTAGCGGGACCGACAATGAGCAGTTCTTC. The chain is built from TRBV10-3 and TRBJ2-1; 10 bases are a match to TRBD2. V shed 3 bases, J shed 5 bases, and the junction held 7 bases outside the gene matches. The CDR3 length is 16 residues. CDR1 is ENHRY, CDR2 SYGVKD, per germline.

This clone was counted only a few times. The chain links TRBV27 to TRBJ1-2; D perhaps matches TRBD1 (5 bases). Trimming removed 2 bases at V and 7 bases at J, with 8 bases between. Germline V gives CDR1 MNHEY, CDR2 SMNVEV (reference sequence). The length of the CDR3 is 12 residues. Written as DNA, the CDR3 is TGTGCCAGCAGTTTACGGGGGAGTGGCTACACCTTC. Translating it yields CASSLRGSGYTF.

This clone appeared a few times. J is TRBJ2-7 and V is TRBV19, with TRBD2 identical over 13 bases. The germline gives CDR1 LNHDA, CDR2 SQIVND (reference sequence). The V gene end was trimmed by 3 bases and the J gene end by 5 bases; junction bases not matched to a gene: 4. The CDR3 runs 15 residues. In nucleotides, the CDR3 is TGTGCCAGTAGTATCCCGGGACTAGCGGGACACGAGCAGTACTTC. Residues: CASSIPGLAGHEQYF.

This clone was observed a handful of times. The rearrangement joins TRBV18 to TRBJ2-2; weak D call: TRBD1 (5 bases). Trimming took off 2 bases at V and 3 bases at J, with 7 bases between the two ends. CDR3 length: 14 amino acids. Germline CDR1 reads KGHSH; CDR2 reads LQKENI. This CDR3 reads CASSPGADTGELFF. The CDR3 DNA follows: TGTGCCAGCTCACCAGGGGCGGACACCGGGGAGCTGTTTTTT. Combining the CDR3 with reference TRBV18 and TRBJ2-2 gives the whole variable domain NAGVMQNPRHLVRRRGQEARLRCSPMKGHSHVYWYRQLPEEGLKFMVYLQKENIIDESGMPKERFSAEFPKEGPSILRIQQVVRGDSAAYFCASSPGADTGELFFGEGSRLTVL.

This clone has more than one count but fewer than ten. V is TRBV15 and J is TRBJ2-3; 8 bases are shared with TRBD1. V dropped 1 base and J dropped 3; count of bases not matched to a gene: 6. The CDR3 totals 16 residues. From germline, CDR1 is LNHNV and CDR2 YYDKDF (reference sequence). CDR3 residues: CATSRGETGDTDTQYF. CDR3 nucleotides: TGTGCCACCAGCAGAGGCGAGACAGGGGATACAGATACGCAGTATTTT.